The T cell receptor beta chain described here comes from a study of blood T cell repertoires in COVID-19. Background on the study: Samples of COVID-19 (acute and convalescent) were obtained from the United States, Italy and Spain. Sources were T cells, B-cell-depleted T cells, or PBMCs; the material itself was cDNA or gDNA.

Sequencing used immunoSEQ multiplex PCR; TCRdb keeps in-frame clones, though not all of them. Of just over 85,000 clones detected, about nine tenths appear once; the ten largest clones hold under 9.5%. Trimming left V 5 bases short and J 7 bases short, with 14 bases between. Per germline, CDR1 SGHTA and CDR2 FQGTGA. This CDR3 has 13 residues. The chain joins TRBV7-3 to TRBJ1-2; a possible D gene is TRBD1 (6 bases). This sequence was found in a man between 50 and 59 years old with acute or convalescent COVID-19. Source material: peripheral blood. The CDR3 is CASSGQQGSGYTF. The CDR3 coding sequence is TGTGCCAGCAGCGGGCAGCAGGGGTCTGGCTACACCTTC.